Each of the 31 T cell receptor beta chains below was sequenced from the same sample in a study of CD8+CD57+ T cells in acquired aplastic anemia. Sequenced patients had shown CD8+CD57+ cell expansion by flow cytometry. According to the study, genomic DNA was the template for TCR beta VDJ and CDR3 profiling. TCRdb reprocessed the reads via MiXCR and lists one record per CDR3 protein. The sample yields a few hundred thousand distinct CDR3 sequences, over 25% seen once. Sequencing was done on a sample of sorted CD4+, CD8+, or CD8+CD57+ T cells (not recorded which) from PBMCs. The receptors originated from a human donor with aplastic anemia.

This clonotype was observed at least ten times. The chain combines TRBV3-1 with TRBJ1-6; D unclear. This CDR3 has 12 amino acids. V lost 1 base to trimming and J lost 9 bases, with 4 bases between them. Looked up from germline, CDR1 is LGHDT and CDR2 is YNNKEL (reference sequence). Written as DNA, the CDR3 is TGTGCCAGCAGCCAAGCCCTTTCACCCCTCCACTTT. As protein: CASSQALSPLHF.

This chain uses TRBV5-1 with TRBJ2-5, with TRBD1 matching over 8 bases. The J segment lost 0 bases and the V segment lost 4 bases, leaving 5 bases of the junction unmatched. The CDR3 consists of 15 residues. Germline V lookup: CDR1 SGHRS, CDR2 YFSETQ. CDR3 bases: TGCGCCAGCAGCATACAGGGGGAGTACCAAGAGACCCAGTACTTC. Translated, it gives CASSIQGEYQETQYF.

The chain is built from TRBV10-3 and TRBJ2-3; the match to TRBD1 covers 8 bases. V lost 11 bases to trimming and J lost 3 bases; unmatched junction nucleotides: 13. CDR3 size: 15 residues. Germline assignment: CDR1 ENHRY and CDR2 SYGVKD. The CDR3, as DNA: TGTGCCGCCCGACAGGGGCGGGTTACGACAGATACGCAGTATTTT. It yields the protein CAARQGRVTTDTQYF.

In its sample, this clonotype was seen many times. V gene TRBV2 combines with J gene TRBJ2-7; TRBD2 matches 11 bases. Germline V gene lookup returns CDR1 SNHLY and CDR2 FYNNEI. The CDR3 totals 14 residues. V dropped 8 bases and J dropped 4; count of bases not matched to a gene: 7. This chain's CDR3 is CASLKGLADYEQYF. As DNA, the CDR3 is TGTGCCAGCCTCAAGGGACTAGCGGATTACGAGCAGTACTTC.

This clonotype showed up many times. This chain connects TRBV6-5 to TRBJ1-1, with D hard to call. The germline V gene encodes CDR1 MNHEY and CDR2 SVGAGI. Trimming pared 3 bases from V and 5 bases from J, leaving 13 bases between. The CDR3 sequence is 14 residues long. CDR3 coding DNA: TGTGCCAGCAGTTATGTGGGCGGAGGGACTGAAGCTTTCTTT. This codes for CASSYVGGGTEAFF.

This clonotype was seen a handful of times. The chain carries TRBV7-9 and TRBJ1-2; D unresolved. The germline gives CDR1 SEHNR, CDR2 FQNEAQ (reference sequence). Trimming shortened V by 5 bases and J by 7 bases, and 8 bases separated the two germline ends. The CDR3 totals 11 residues. CDR3 amino acids: CASSNQSGYTF. In nucleotides, the CDR3 is TGTGCCAGCAGCAATCAATCTGGCTACACCTTC. Full variable domain (missing parts from reference TRBV7-9 and TRBJ1-2): DTGVSQNPRHKITKRGQNVTFRCDPISEHNRLYWYRQTLGQGPEFLTYFQNEAQLEKSRLLSDRFSAERPKGSFSTLEIQRTEQGDSAMYLCASSNQSGYTFGSGTRLTVV.

V and J are TRBV2 and TRBJ2-1; TRBD2 agrees at 11 bases. The germline V gene encodes CDR1 SNHLY and CDR2 FYNNEI. This CDR3 has 19 amino acids. Losses at the gene ends were 4 bases for V and 0 bases for J; bases not matched to a gene: 11. The CDR3 here is CASSGLAGGSRSSYNEQFF. CDR3 coding DNA: TGTGCCAGCAGTGGTCTAGCGGGGGGCTCGAGGAGCTCCTACAATGAGCAGTTCTTC.

The table lists this clonotype with a count of one. The chain recombines TRBV2 with TRBJ1-6, with TRBD1 matching 7 bases. CDR1 is SNHLY, CDR2 FYNNEI, per germline. This CDR3 has 15 residues. After removal of 7 bases from V and 6 bases from J, the junction contained 9 bases not matched to a gene. The CDR3: CASTGKTGPNSPLHF. CDR3 DNA: TGTGCCAGCACTGGGAAGACAGGGCCTAATTCACCCCTCCACTTT. Looking up the rest from reference TRBV2 and TRBJ1-6 gives the full variable domain: EPEVTQTPSHQVTQMGQEVILRCVPISNHLYFYWYRQILGQKVEFLVSFYNNEISEKSEIFDDQFSVERPDGSNFTLKIRSTKLEDSAMYFCASTGKTGPNSPLHFGNGTRLTVT.

Only a few counts were recorded for this clonotype. The chain has TRBV7-9 and TRBJ2-7; D is uncertain. CDR3 length equals 12 residues. V lost 5 bases and J 7 bases, leaving 12 bases between the germline ends. Germline lookup yields CDR1 SEHNR and CDR2 FQNEAQ (reference sequence). As DNA, the CDR3 is TGTGCCAGCAGCCCGCCGGACGGGGAGCAGTACTTC. This codes for CASSPPDGEQYF. Complete variable domain (other parts from reference TRBV7-9 and TRBJ2-7): DTGVSQNPRHKITKRGQNVTFRCDPISEHNRLYWYRQTLGQGPEFLTYFQNEAQLEKSRLLSDRFSAERPKGSFSTLEIQRTEQGDSAMYLCASSPPDGEQYFGPGTRLTVT.

The chain recombines TRBV2 with TRBJ1-2, with D possibly being TRBD1 (5 bases). Germline CDR1 and CDR2: SNHLY and FYNNEI. The CDR3 spans 15 residues. Trimming stripped 6 bases from V and 1 base from J, with 15 bases between. CDR3 nucleotides: TGTGCCAGCAGCCACGGGACTTACGGTAACTATGGCTACACCTTC. Encoded protein: CASSHGTYGNYGYTF.

This clonotype has at least ten counts. The chain uses TRBV19 and TRBJ1-5; D not resolved. CDR1 and CDR2 from the germline V gene are LNHDA and SQIVND (reference sequence). The CDR3 extends over 13 amino acids. Trimming took off 6 bases at V and 2 bases at J, with 8 bases between the two ends. The CDR3 loop is CASSPMGNQPQHF. CDR3 nucleotide sequence: TGTGCCAGTAGCCCAATGGGCAATCAGCCCCAGCATTTT.

V usage is TRBV29-1 and J usage is TRBJ2-7; TRBD2 is a possible D gene (6 bases). Germline-derived CDR1 and CDR2 are SQVTM and ANQGSEA. The CDR3 has 11 residues. V dropped 8 bases and J dropped 3 bases, with 11 bases sitting between them. For the CDR3, the DNA is TGCAGCCTCCCGGGAGTCTACGAGCAGTACTTC. Translation gives CSLPGVYEQYF.

The V and J genes are TRBV11-2 and TRBJ2-1; D gene uncertain. Trimming stripped 3 bases from V and 0 bases from J, with 9 bases between. Germline loops: CDR1 SGHAT, CDR2 FQNNGV. The CDR3 runs 15 residues. Written as DNA, the CDR3 is TGTGCCAGCAGCTTTGACTGGGCCTCCTACAATGAGCAGTTCTTC. Protein: CASSFDWASYNEQFF.

This clonotype was seen many times. The J gene is TRBJ2-7, the V gene TRBV19; a weak D match, TRBD1 (7 bases). CDR1 and CDR2 from the germline V gene are LNHDA and SQIVND (reference sequence). Trimming took off 5 bases at V and 3 bases at J, with 14 bases between the two ends. This CDR3 is built from 14 residues. DNA for the CDR3: TGTGCCAGTAGTGTGCGGGACAGAGACTACGAGCAGTACTTC. Encoded protein: CASSVRDRDYEQYF.

J is TRBJ1-1 and V is TRBV20-1; TRBD1 is a possible D gene (6 bases). Looked up from germline, CDR1 is DFQATT and CDR2 is SNEGSKA (reference sequence). V gave up 0 bases and J gave up 5 bases, with 16 bases separating them. The CDR3 runs 15 residues. CDR3 bases: TGCAGTGCTAGAGATTTAGGACAGCCAAGGACTGAAGCTTTCTTT. Encoded protein: CSARDLGQPRTEAFF.

This clonotype has a handful of counts. The rearrangement links TRBV7-1 to TRBJ1-2, with a tentative D call TRBD1 (6 bases). TRBV7-1 is labeled an ORF, and its function is uncertain. The CDR3 contains 17 residues. V lost 3 bases to trimming and J lost 1 base, with 18 bases between them. CDR3 loop: CASSSINRGRGNYGYTF. CDR3 coding DNA: TGTGCCAGCAGCTCGATAAATAGGGGGAGGGGTAACTATGGCTACACCTTC.

Many counts were recorded for this clonotype. The chain is built from TRBV10-3 and TRBJ2-5, with 11 bases fitting TRBD2. The CDR3 has 15 residues. V lost 3 bases, J lost 5 bases, and 5 bases stayed unmatched. CDR1 is ENHRY and CDR2 is SYGVKD in the germline V gene. The CDR3 sequence: CAISDLAGGQETQYF. As DNA, the CDR3 is TGTGCCATCAGTGACTTAGCGGGAGGGCAGGAGACCCAGTACTTC.

Concerning this clonotype itself: The missing conserved phenylalanine or tryptophan at the end of this CDR3 makes a read error likely. This rearrangement joins TRBV29-1 to TRBJ1-2; D call uncertain. Trimming removed 4 bases from V and 2 bases from J, with 14 bases in between. CDR1 and CDR2 (germline): SQVTM, ANQGSEA. This CDR3 contains 14 residues. CDR3 region: CSVVGPSANYGYTL. In DNA form, the CDR3 reads TGCAGCGTTGTAGGGCCCTCAGCCAACTATGGCTACACCCTC.

This sequence joins TRBV7-9 and TRBJ1-5, with D perhaps TRBD1 (6 bases). The germline gives CDR1 SEHNR, CDR2 FQNEAQ (reference sequence). The CDR3 is 13 residues long. Between the trimmed V and J ends, which lost 5 bases and 5 bases, there was a span of 10 bases. The DNA for the CDR3 is TGTGCCAGCAGCATCGCAGGGGATCAGCCCCAGCATTTT. Translation gives CASSIAGDQPQHF.

The chain joins TRBV10-2 to TRBJ2-7; D perhaps matches TRBD1 (5 bases). The germline gives CDR1 WSHSY, CDR2 SAAADI. Trimming cost V 3 bases and J 3 bases, with 12 bases left between them. The CDR3 is made up of 14 amino acids. CDR3 nucleotide sequence: TGCGCCAGCAGTGACCGGACACCTCTCTACGAGCAGTACTTC. It yields the protein CASSDRTPLYEQYF.

This clonotype has more than one count but fewer than ten. V and J are TRBV20-1 and TRBJ2-7; tentative D call: TRBD2 (5 bases). The length of the CDR3 is 13 residues. V lost 4 bases to trimming and J lost 3 bases, with 13 bases between them. Germline CDR1 is DFQATT and CDR2 is SNEGSKA (reference sequence). CDR3 in DNA: TGCAGTGCTATGGACCTCCGGGGCTACGAGCAGTACTTC. Its translation: CSAMDLRGYEQYF.

On this clonotype itself: Being one base from a much bigger clone, this may be a read error. This chain connects TRBV19 to TRBJ2-5, with 10 nucleotides matching TRBD1. The germline gives CDR1 LNHDA, CDR2 SQIVND (reference sequence). The CDR3 runs 15 residues. CDR3 in DNA: TGTGCCAGTACCCAGACAGGGGGCGCATTGTGGTCCCAGTGCTTC. Encoded protein: CASTQTGGALWSQCF.

This clonotype was seen a handful of times. The rearrangement links TRBV12-3 or TRBV12-4 to TRBJ1-4; possibly TRBD1 for D (5 bases). V shed 6 bases and J shed 0 bases, with 14 bases lying between them. CDR3 length equals 16 residues. CDR3 sequence: CASSQHRGATNEKLFF. CDR3 coding DNA: TGTGCCAGCAGCCAACACCGAGGGGCAACTAATGAAAAACTGTTTTTT.

The chain couples TRBV6-4 to TRBJ2-2; D remains unclear. The V end was cut by 4 bases, the J end by 7 bases, with 10 bases between. The V gene's germline CDR1 is MRHNA and CDR2 SNTAGT. The CDR3 is made up of 13 amino acids. Written as DNA, the CDR3 is TGTGCCAGCAGTGTCGAAACCGGCGGGGAGCTGTTTTTT. Translation gives CASSVETGGELFF.

CDR3 DNA: TGCAGCGTTGAGTCGGCGGACAAGAACACTGAAGCTTTCTTT. The encoded protein is CSVESADKNTEAFF. The chain joins TRBV29-1 to TRBJ1-1, with D perhaps TRBD1 (5 bases). The CDR3 contains 14 residues. Germline CDR1 and CDR2: SQVTM and ANQGSEA. Trimming took 3 bases from V and 1 from J, leaving 12 bases between them.

This clonotype was recorded many times. V and J are TRBV29-1 and TRBJ2-1, with TRBD2 matching over 8 bases. Unmatched junction bases numbered 8, after V lost 4 bases and J lost 6 bases. From germline, CDR1 is SQVTM and CDR2 ANQGSEA. The CDR3 runs to 14 residues. The CDR3 is CSVAQLAEINEQFF. The CDR3 DNA reads as TGCAGCGTTGCCCAACTAGCGGAAATCAATGAGCAGTTCTTC.

This clonotype was seen a few times. The chain recombines TRBV5-6 with TRBJ1-5; 7 bases align to TRBD1. Per the germline V gene, CDR1 is SGHDT and CDR2 is YYEEEE. This CDR3 is 14 amino acids long. Unmatched junction bases numbered 6, after V lost 6 bases and J lost 3 bases. The CDR3 DNA follows: TGTGCCAGCACAAAGGGACAGATCAATCAGCCCCAGCATTTT. Its translation is CASTKGQINQPQHF.

At least ten counts were recorded for this clonotype. V usage is TRBV20-1 and J usage is TRBJ2-5; D is perhaps TRBD2 (7 bases). The CDR3 totals 13 residues. Trimming took 8 bases from V and 5 from J, leaving 18 bases between them. Germline-derived CDR1 and CDR2 are DFQATT and SNEGSKA (reference sequence). The CDR3 sequence: CSPRGGGPETQYF. CDR3 coding DNA: TGCAGTCCAAGGGGGGGGGGCCCTGAGACCCAGTACTTC.

The V call is TRBV4-3, the J call TRBJ1-3; D is unresolved. Germline CDR1 LGHNA, CDR2 YSLEER. There are 15 residues in the CDR3. Trimming took 0 bases from V and 4 from J, leaving 10 bases between them. CDR3 coding DNA: TGCGCCAGCAGCCAAGATATTTGGGTCGGAAACACCATATATTTT. The encoded protein is CASSQDIWVGNTIYF.

The chain uses TRBV12-3 or TRBV12-4 and TRBJ2-7, with a possible D match to TRBD2 (7 bases). Deletions cut 6 bases from V and 0 bases from J, with 12 bases between. The CDR3 has 14 amino acids. CDR3 coding DNA: TGTGCCAGCAGGCAAGGGGGGGGCTCCTACGAGCAGTACTTC. It codes for CASRQGGGSYEQYF.

This chain links TRBV29-1 with TRBJ2-1; 8 bases map to TRBD2. Germline V gene sequence: CDR1 SQVTM, CDR2 ANQGSEA. The CDR3 consists of 15 residues. Unmatched junction bases numbered 10, after V lost 5 bases and J lost 4 bases. CDR3 amino acids: CSVRPGTRRYNEQFF. DNA of the CDR3: TGCAGCGTTAGACCCGGGACTAGAAGGTACAATGAGCAGTTCTTC.